These T cell receptor beta chains were read from a single sample in a study of neurological immune-mediated disorders. TCRdb re-called the 5' RACE reads with MiXCR, one entry per CDR3 protein. The sample lists roughly 100,000 distinct CDR3 sequences, roughly 10% seen once, with 3.1% in the top ten. What was sequenced was PBMCs. These receptors were taken from a female donor with HTLV-1-associated myelopathy (HAM/TSP). CDR3s include the opening cysteine and the closing phenylalanine or tryptophan. D genes are given only for firm matches. Size is stated for part of the rows, as once, few or many counts, or as a class when the clone is expanded.

TRBJ1-1,.,TRBV5-1,many,CASSPQVNTVNTEAFF,TGCGCCAGCAGCCCCCAAGTAAATACGGTGAACACTGAAGCTTTCTTT
TRBJ2-5,.,TRBV5-1,many,CASSSLEQETQYF,TGCGCCAGCAGTTCACTCGAGCAAGAGACCCAGTACTTC
TRBJ2-3,.,TRBV5-4,many,CASSLEPSADTQYF,TGTGCCAGCAGCTTGGAACCCTCGGCAGATACGCAGTATTTT
TRBJ2-5,TRBD1,TRBV24-1,many,CATSQPGQGQETQYF,TGTGCCACCAGCCAACCGGGACAGGGGCAAGAGACCCAGTACTTC
TRBJ2-2,.,TRBV5-1,many,CASSPTVNTGELFF,TGCGCCAGCAGCCCAACAGTCAACACCGGGGAGCTGTTTTTT
TRBJ2-1,TRBD2,TRBV7-2,many,CASRLTRRGAARANNEQFF,TGTGCCAGCAGGCTGACTAGGCGGGGGGCCGCACGCGCTAACAATGAGCAGTTCTTC
TRBJ2-7,.,TRBV18,.,CASSLRDTYEQYF,TGTGCCAGCTCACTTCGGGACACCTACGAGCAGTACTTC
TRBJ2-7,TRBD2,TRBV9,many,CASSPQGGKVFEQYF,TGTGCCAGCAGCCCCCAGGGAGGGAAAGTATTCGAGCAGTACTTC
TRBJ2-7,TRBD1,TRBV12-3/TRBV12-4,.,CASSSGGAYEQYF,TGTGCCAGCAGTTCAGGGGGCGCCTACGAGCAGTACTTC
TRBJ2-2,.,TRBV7-8,many,CASSLVLSWGSGELFF,TGTGCCAGCAGCTTAGTATTATCGTGGGGCTCCGGGGAGCTGTTTTTT
TRBJ1-2,.,TRBV28,.,CASSFPGLEYGYTF,TGTGCCAGCAGTTTCCCGGGGTTGGAGTATGGCTACACCTTC
TRBJ2-1,.,TRBV5-1,.,CASSLNPGTSSYNEQFF,TGCGCCAGCAGTTTAAATCCCGGGACCAGCTCCTACAATGAGCAGTTCTTC
TRBJ1-2,.,TRBV20-1,.,CSARELRGYTF,TGCAGTGCTAGAGAGCTCCGTGGCTACACCTTC
TRBJ1-1,.,TRBV5-6,many,CASSRRTERLNTEAFF,TGTGCCAGCAGCCGCCGGACGGAAAGATTGAACACTGAAGCTTTCTTT
TRBJ2-7,.,TRBV5-4,.,CASSGDAYEQYF,TGTGCCAGCAGCGGCGACGCCTACGAGCAGTACTTC
TRBJ2-1,.,TRBV9,few,CASSPGPYPYNEQFF,TGTGCCAGCAGCCCCGGGCCGTACCCCTACAATGAGCAGTTCTTC
TRBJ2-5,TRBD1,TRBV20-1,many,CSAGSTTGLQETQYF,TGCAGTGCTGGGTCCACGACAGGGCTACAAGAGACCCAGTACTTC
TRBJ2-2,.,TRBV10-3,many,CAISGWGSGELFF,TGTGCCATCAGTGGTTGGGGATCCGGGGAGCTGTTTTTT
TRBJ2-3,TRBD1,TRBV5-1,many,CASSALGTGSTDTQYF,TGCGCCAGCAGCGCTCTAGGGACAGGGAGCACAGATACGCAGTATTTT
TRBJ2-7,TRBD2,TRBV7-2,many,CASSLVFGTSYEQYF,TGTGCCAGCAGCTTAGTTTTCGGGACTAGTTACGAGCAGTACTTC
TRBJ2-3,TRBD2,TRBV5-5,.,CASSLHVTGGRTQYF,TGTGCCAGCAGCTTGCATGTCACGGGGGGGCGAACGCAGTATTTT
TRBJ2-1,TRBD2,TRBV7-2,many,CASSPGTSGGDEQFF,TGTGCCAGCAGCCCCGGGACTAGCGGGGGCGATGAGCAGTTCTTC